This T cell receptor beta chain appears in the sequencing data of a study of T cell responses to AZD1222 COVID-19 vaccine (dated by TCRdb to about 2021). Some background on the complete study: Because spike-specific TCR depth and breadth did not differ between the two schedules, AZD1222 recipients who got a second dose at roughly 4 weeks were pooled with those who got a second dose at roughly 12 weeks. A total of around 240 trial participants underwent TCR sequencing, of whom roughly 210 had received two doses of AZD1222 and approximately 25 had received two doses of the MenACWY control vaccine. Trial participants were enrolled by age into subgroups of 18-55, 56-69 and 70-plus years, and around 140, 26 and 57 TCR-sequenced participants, respectively, were included in these subgroups. What the research found in general, with its limitations: No day 14 peak-response samples were available, so repertoires were characterized only after the peak T cell response. A significant rise in spike-specific TCR breadth and depth was observed after two AZD1222 doses relative to day 0 and relative to MenACWY recipients. Participants were mostly white British, with more females than males. The authors suggested clonal diversity may have been underestimated. The whole spike protein was spanned by vaccine-associated CD4 TCRs, and dominant responses were seen in regions 160-218 and 743-854. Reportedly, almost half of the unique spike-specific TCRs recognized epitopes lying outside the regions that are mutated in the B.1.351 and B.1.1.7 variants. Only five to seven AZD1222 recipients were SARS-CoV-2 seropositive at baseline, limiting conclusions about previously exposed vaccinees. In the small 56-69-year group, the increase in depth fell short of significance, most likely because of low power.

The CDR3 regions of human TCRbeta chains were analyzed by immunosequencing. In the source study's methods: TCRs in the repertoires were compared against a reference library of SARS-CoV-2-specific TCRs that had been generated with the MIRA antigen-specificity platform. Breadth was defined as the fraction of unique TCRs that were SARS-CoV-2-associated. Depth was defined as the fraction of total T cells that were SARS-CoV-2-associated. Using the MIRA data, every spike-specific TCR was mapped to the spike region that the TCR reacted to and assigned to either a CD4 or a CD8 class. Log10-transformed breadth and depth values were compared by one-way ANOVA with Sidak's multiple comparisons tests. Here the immuneACCESS table is served through TCRdb, limited to in-frame sequences with V and J called. Missing clones are a known gap in these copies; in checked studies unresolved V genes cover under half, and the rest lacks a known reason. The DNA was the basis for D and trimming; V, J and clone size are from that table. The table for this sample lists 150,000 or so clones; just over 90% of them were counted only once. 1.9% of the sample comes from the top ten.

Taken with the paper, the label for time point translates to: baseline before first vaccination. The vaccinee samples were drawn from two UK trials, COV001 and COV002, one of which was a single-blind randomized controlled phase 2/3 trial testing AZD1222 (ChAdOx1 nCoV-19) in healthy adults. For TCRbeta chain sequencing, PBMC samples from trial participants were taken at day 0 and at day 28 after the second dose. As for this clone: The antigen it binds to is not known. The record has no base qualities; no much larger clone is one base away.

This receptor was identified in an adult in good health. The sequences come from peripheral blood, collected on day 0 of AZD1222 vaccination.

The sequenced DNA is TGTGCCAGCAGTGACTGGGAGACAGAGAACACTGAAGCTTTCTTT. The resulting protein is CASSDWETENTEAFF. The V and J segments used are TRBV25-1 and TRBJ1-1, with TRBD1 as a weak D call on 5 bases. The CDR3 sequence holds 15 residues, the cysteine and phenylalanine included. Just the 45-base CDR3 DNA is kept, in frame starting at base 1. The CDR1 and CDR2 encoded by the germline V gene are MGHDK and SYGVNS. Between the V and J ends, shortened by 3 bases and 1 base respectively, the junction contains 12 bases.